A single sample is the source of the 25 T cell receptor beta chains below, sequenced in a study of vaccination and CD4 T cells after COVID-19. MiXCR was run by TCRdb on the PCR reads, yielding one entry per CDR3 protein. Of some 21,000 distinct CDR3 sequences in the sample, 50% to 70% were seen once. The source was CD4+ T cells from blood, collected before SARS-CoV-2 vaccination. These receptors all come from a human donor who had recovered from COVID-19.

This clonotype was observed once. The CDR3 DNA sequence: TGTGCCAGTAGTATAATCAGGGCCGCGAACTCTGGGGCCAACGTCCTGACTTTC. Protein sequence: CASSIIRAANSGANVLTF. This sequence joins TRBV19 and TRBJ2-6; D is perhaps TRBD1 (5 bases). The germline CDR1 and CDR2 sequences are LNHDA and SQIVND (reference sequence). Between the trimmed V and J ends, which lost 2 bases and 0 bases, there was a span of 14 bases. The CDR3 is made up of 18 amino acids.

This clonotype was recorded a few times. The genes are TRBV27 and TRBJ1-6; tentative D call: TRBD1 (6 bases). This CDR3 contains 14 residues. V was shortened by 4 bases and J by 4 bases, with 8 bases between the two germline ends. In germline, CDR1 is MNHEY, CDR2 SMNVEV (reference sequence). In DNA, the CDR3 is TGTGCCAGCAGTTCACAGGGATATAATTCACCCCTCCACTTT. Its translation: CASSSQGYNSPLHF.

The chain joins TRBV7-3 to TRBJ2-3; D is unresolved. Germline CDR1 is SGHTA and CDR2 is FQGTGA. CDR3 length: 16 residues. V was cut by 6 bases and J by 4 bases, with 20 bases left in between. This CDR3 is CASSARSPHTADTQYF. CDR3 bases: TGTGCCAGCAGTGCTAGATCCCCCCACACGGCAGATACGCAGTATTTT. Full variable domain (rest looked up from reference TRBV7-3 and TRBJ2-3): GAGVSQTPSNKVTEKGKYVELRCDPISGHTALYWYRQSLGQGPEFLIYFQGTGAADDSGLPNDRFFAVRPEGSVSTLKIQRTERGDSAVYLCASSARSPHTADTQYFGPGTRLTVL.

The V and J genes are TRBV7-6 and TRBJ1-2; perhaps TRBD1 as D (6 bases). Trimming pared 5 bases from V and 7 bases from J, leaving 14 bases between. The CDR3 consists of 13 residues. CDR1 is SGHVS and CDR2 is FNYEAQ in the germline V gene. CDR3 in amino acids: CASSRVEGVGYTF. Written as DNA, the CDR3 is TGTGCCAGCAGCCGCGTCGAGGGGGTTGGCTACACCTTC.

Comments on this clonotype: Germline is not matched at one junction end, which may reflect a read error. This chain links TRBV6-1 with TRBJ2-7; D might be TRBD1 or TRBD2, each matching 5 bases. Germline V CDR1 and CDR2: MNHNS, SASEGT. The CDR3 has 14 amino acids. For the CDR3, the DNA is TGCGCCAGCAGAGACTGGTACACGGGGCTCGAGCAGTACTTC. This translates into CASRDWYTGLEQYF.

The J gene is TRBJ1-5, the V gene TRBV12-3 or TRBV12-4; D remains unclear. Trimming left V 5 bases short and J 8 bases short, with 16 bases between. This CDR3 comprises 14 residues. The CDR3 is CASSERPDVKPQHF. In nucleotides, the CDR3 is TGTGCCAGCAGTGAGAGACCGGACGTTAAGCCCCAGCATTTT.

This clonotype was picked up a small number of times. V usage is TRBV6-1 and J usage is TRBJ1-4; 9 nucleotides align to TRBD1. CDR3 length equals 14 residues. CDR1 and CDR2 from the germline V gene are MNHNS and SASEGT. The V gene end was trimmed by 10 bases and the J gene end by 4 bases; junction bases not matched to a gene: 7. The CDR3 reads CAMGQGGDNEKLFF. CDR3 nucleotide sequence: TGTGCCATGGGACAGGGAGGGGATAATGAAAAACTGTTTTTT.

The V and J genes are TRBV7-2 and TRBJ2-1, with 11 bases lining up with TRBD2. The CDR3 has 21 residues. Germline CDR1 and CDR2: SGHTA and FQGNSA. J lost 9 bases, V lost 7 bases, and 29 bases had no gene match. CDR3 region: CASTINGCYQLAGVFMGEQFF. In DNA form, the CDR3 reads TGTGCCAGCACCATAAACGGGTGCTACCAACTAGCGGGAGTCTTTATGGGTGAGCAGTTCTTC.

V is TRBV7-9 and J is TRBJ1-1; TRBD1 matches at 7 bases. The V gene end was trimmed by 3 bases and the J gene end by 1 base; junction bases not matched to a gene: 5. Germline-derived CDR1 and CDR2 are SEHNR and FQNEAQ (reference sequence). The CDR3 is 15 amino acids. The DNA of the CDR3 is TGTGCCAGCAGCTTGACGGGACAGACGAACACTGAAGCTTTCTTT. This sequence encodes CASSLTGQTNTEAFF. Filled out from reference TRBV7-9 and TRBJ1-1, the complete variable domain reads DTGVSQNPRHKITKRGQNVTFRCDPISEHNRLYWYRQTLGQGPEFLTYFQNEAQLEKSRLLSDRFSAERPKGSFSTLEIQRTEQGDSAMYLCASSLTGQTNTEAFFGQGTRLTVV.

The chain combines TRBV7-2 with TRBJ2-7; D unclear. V lost 5 bases to trimming and J lost 4 bases, with 18 bases between them. This CDR3 comprises 15 residues. The germline gives CDR1 SGHTA, CDR2 FQGNSA. For the CDR3, the DNA is TGTGCCAGCAGCCCTAACATACTGGTTAGGTACGAGCAGTACTTC. It codes for CASSPNILVRYEQYF.

CDR3 sequence (DNA): TGTGCCAGCAAGGGGCGGAGCGTCTCCTACGAGCAGTACTTC. Amino acids: CASKGRSVSYEQYF. V and J are TRBV6-2 or TRBV6-3 and TRBJ2-7; a possible D gene is TRBD1 (5 bases). Germline V gene sequence: CDR1 MNHEY, CDR2 SVGEGT. Trimming removed 7 bases from V and 0 bases from J, with 13 bases in between. CDR3 size: 14 residues.

The chain employs TRBV6-5 and TRBJ1-3; D is unresolved. This CDR3 has 15 residues. Germline V gene sequence: CDR1 MNHEY, CDR2 SVGAGI. The V end lost 2 bases, the J end lost 1 base, and 9 bases lay between the germline ends. CDR3 amino acids: CASSYGRKSGNTIYF. DNA for the CDR3: TGTGCCAGCAGTTACGGGCGGAAGTCTGGAAACACCATATATTTT.

This clonotype was seen a handful of times. This chain joins TRBV20-1 and TRBJ2-7; the D is unclear. From germline, CDR1 is DFQATT and CDR2 SNEGSKA (reference sequence). V was cut by 6 bases and J by 1 base, with 13 bases left in between. The CDR3 runs to 13 residues. The CDR3 region is CSAPGFISYEQYF. The CDR3 DNA follows: TGCAGTGCCCCCGGGTTTATATCCTACGAGCAGTACTTC.

This rearrangement joins TRBV19 to TRBJ2-3; no clear D. CDR3 length: 15 residues. V lost 3 bases to trimming and J lost 2 bases, with 12 bases between them. Per the germline V gene, CDR1 is LNHDA and CDR2 is SQIVND (reference sequence). The CDR3 here is CASSIPDRYTDTQYF. CDR3 coding DNA: TGTGCCAGTAGTATCCCGGACCGATACACAGATACGCAGTATTTT.

This rearrangement joins TRBV20-1 to TRBJ2-7; 8 positions match TRBD2. J was trimmed by 5 bases and V by 8 bases; bases with no gene match: 11. There are 13 residues in the CDR3. Germline V CDR1 and CDR2: DFQATT, SNEGSKA (reference sequence). CDR3 bases: TGCAGTAGCCGCAGCGGGAGTAGCGACGAGCAGTACTTC. Its protein product is CSSRSGSSDEQYF.

The V gene is TRBV20-1, the J gene TRBJ1-4; 11 bases are a match to TRBD1. J lost 8 bases, V lost 6 bases, and 11 bases had no gene match. This CDR3 is built from 15 residues. The germline V gene encodes CDR1 DFQATT and CDR2 SNEGSKA (reference sequence). CDR3 nucleotides: TGCAGTGCGCGAGGACAGGGGGCAGCTCTAGAAAAACTGTTTTTT. Protein: CSARGQGAALEKLFF.

The chain carries TRBV19 and TRBJ1-1, with D maybe TRBD1 (5 bases). CDR3 length: 15 residues. V lost 5 bases and J lost 0, with 13 bases in between. Germline V gives CDR1 LNHDA, CDR2 SQIVND (reference sequence). CDR3 in amino acids: CASSAVDSLNTEAFF. Here the CDR3 DNA reads TGTGCCAGTAGTGCCGTTGACAGCTTGAACACTGAAGCTTTCTTT.

This clonotype was recorded a few times. This chain joins TRBV20-1 and TRBJ1-5, with 8 bases lining up with TRBD1. The germline V gene has CDR1 DFQATT and CDR2 SNEGSKA (reference sequence). V was clipped by 6 bases and J by 5 bases; unmatched bases: 3. The CDR3 extends over 12 amino acids. DNA for the CDR3: TGCAGTGCCAGGGGGCAGGATCAGCCCCAGCATTTT. Protein: CSARGQDQPQHF.

The rearrangement joins TRBV10-1 to TRBJ2-7; no clear D. Deletions cut 4 bases from V and 2 bases from J, with 12 bases between. The length of the CDR3 is 14 residues. From germline, CDR1 is WNHNN and CDR2 SYGVQD (reference sequence). In DNA, the CDR3 is TGCGCCAGCAGTGGAACGGACCAGCCCTACGAGCAGTACTTC. Its protein product is CASSGTDQPYEQYF.

V gene TRBV7-9 combines with J gene TRBJ1-2, with a weak D call TRBD1 (5 bases). Trimming removed 0 bases from V and 7 bases from J, with 12 bases in between. Germline lookup yields CDR1 SEHNR and CDR2 FQNEAQ (reference sequence). CDR3 length: 14 amino acids. The CDR3 loop reads CASSLAWGICGYTF. The DNA of the CDR3 is TGTGCCAGCAGCTTAGCGTGGGGGATCTGTGGCTACACCTTC.

The CDR3 protein is CASSEGSTVSYNEQFF. The CDR3 nucleotides are TGTGCCAGCAGTGAAGGGTCGACAGTCTCCTACAATGAGCAGTTCTTC. The chain combines TRBV25-1 with TRBJ2-1, with D tentatively TRBD1 (5 bases). CDR1 is MGHDK and CDR2 is SYGVNS in the germline V gene. Trimming removed 2 bases from V and 0 bases from J, with 11 bases in between. The CDR3 loop spans 16 amino acids.

This clonotype appeared a few times. The genes are TRBV7-9 and TRBJ2-6; no definite D call. The CDR3 length is 14 residues. Germline CDR1 SEHNR, CDR2 FQNEAQ (reference sequence). The V end lost 3 bases, the J end lost 0 bases, and 3 bases lay between the germline ends. CDR3 bases: TGTGCCAGCAGCTTTACCTCTGGGGCCAACGTCCTGACTTTC. This encodes CASSFTSGANVLTF.

The genes are TRBV7-3 and TRBJ2-1, with TRBD2 identical over 9 bases. The CDR3 consists of 17 residues. The germline V gene has CDR1 SGHTA and CDR2 FQGTGA. The V segment lost 2 bases and the J segment 0 bases; nucleotides outside the gene matches: 5. CDR3 sequence: CASSLFGSGSSYNEQFF. The DNA for the CDR3 is TGTGCCAGCAGCTTATTTGGTAGCGGGAGCTCCTACAATGAGCAGTTCTTC.

This sequence joins TRBV2 and TRBJ1-5, with D uncertain. Trimming took off 8 bases at V and 0 bases at J, with 11 bases between the two ends. The CDR3 consists of 14 residues. In germline, CDR1 is SNHLY, CDR2 FYNNEI. CDR3 loop: CASSAGNSNQPQHF. The CDR3 DNA follows: TGTGCCAGCTCCGCGGGCAATAGCAATCAGCCCCAGCATTTT.

The chain links TRBV19 to TRBJ1-1; D unresolved. This CDR3 contains 15 residues. Germline lookup yields CDR1 LNHDA and CDR2 SQIVND (reference sequence). Trimming stripped 3 bases from V and 1 base from J, with 12 bases between. CDR3 DNA: TGTGCCAGTAGTATCATGGACGGATCGAACACTGAAGCTTTCTTT. Its protein is CASSIMDGSNTEAFF. Filled out from reference TRBV19 and TRBJ1-1, the complete variable domain reads DGGITQSPKYLFRKEGQNVTLSCEQNLNHDAMYWYRQDPGQGLRLIYYSQIVNDFQKGDIAEGYSVSREKKESFPLTVTSAQKNPTAFYLCASSIMDGSNTEAFFGQGTRLTVV.